Listed below are T cell receptor beta chains from one sample, sequenced in a study of blood T cell repertoires in COVID-19. The protocol was immunoSEQ multiplex PCR, while the TCRdb copy is restricted to in-frame clones and leaves out a portion. The table lists fewer than 350,000 clones, approximately 91% of them singletons. The specimen sequenced was PBMCs or T cells enriched from blood (not recorded which). The source of these receptors is a man in his sixties who had recovered from COVID-19. Each CDR3 is given with its conserved first and last residue. A D gene is named only where the DNA matches it firmly. Size is stated for part of the rows, as once, few or many counts, or as a class when the clone is expanded.

v_call	d_call	j_call	cdr3_length	clone_size	cdr3_aa	cdr3_nt
TRBV2	TRBD2	TRBJ2-1	19	NA	CASSVLRTSGRSSYNEQFF	TGTGCCAGCAGTGTACTTAGGACTAGCGGGAGGAGCTCCTACAATGAGCAGTTCTTC
TRBV27	TRBD2	TRBJ2-4	17	NA	CASSLGLAELAKNIQYF	TGTGCCAGCAGTTTGGGACTAGCGGAGTTAGCCAAAAACATTCAGTACTTC
TRBV25-1	NA	TRBJ1-1	14	NA	CASSLRGMNTEAFF	TGTGCCAGCAGCCTGAGAGGGATGAACACTGAAGCTTTCTTT
TRBV28	NA	TRBJ1-1	12	NA	CASSLQRAEAFF	TGTGCCAGCAGTTTACAACGGGCTGAAGCTTTCTTT
TRBV30	TRBD1	TRBJ2-7	16	NA	CAWSVLGRDRDYEQYF	TGTGCCTGGAGTGTTTTGGGTCGAGACAGGGATTACGAGCAGTACTTC
TRBV16	NA	TRBJ2-1	16	NA	CASSPLGSGLSNEQFF	TGTGCCAGCAGCCCACTTGGTAGCGGCCTCTCGAATGAGCAGTTCTTC
TRBV19	NA	TRBJ1-5	15	once	CASSYARISNQPQHF	TGTGCCAGTAGCTATGCCCGAATTAGCAATCAGCCCCAGCATTTT
TRBV5-1	NA	TRBJ2-1	16	once	CASSLALATRGVEQFF	TGCGCCAGCAGCTTGGCTCTAGCTACCAGGGGTGTTGAGCAGTTCTTC
TRBV24-1	TRBD2	TRBJ2-1	18	once	CATNSGLAGDSSYNEQFF	TGTGCCACCAACTCGGGACTAGCGGGGGATAGCTCCTACAATGAGCAGTTCTTC
TRBV20-1	NA	TRBJ1-4	16	NA	CSASLVFQGSNEKLFF	TGCAGTGCTAGTTTAGTATTCCAGGGGTCTAATGAAAAACTGTTTTTT
TRBV4-2	TRBD1	TRBJ1-4	17	few	CASSQEEGTGDNEKLFF	TGTGCCAGCAGCCAAGAAGAAGGGACAGGGGATAATGAAAAACTGTTTTTT
TRBV19	NA	TRBJ1-2	16	NA	CASSMGAGSGADGYTF	TGTGCCAGTAGTATGGGGGCAGGGTCGGGTGCGGATGGCTACACCTTC
TRBV28	TRBD2	TRBJ2-7	15	NA	CASRKAGVASGEQYF	TGTGCCAGCAGGAAAGCGGGAGTTGCCTCGGGGGAGCAGTACTTC
TRBV19	TRBD1	TRBJ1-1	16	NA	CASTRQGLTMNTEAFF	TGTGCCAGTACGCGACAGGGCCTTACGATGAACACTGAAGCTTTCTTT
TRBV28	TRBD1	TRBJ1-5	16	NA	CASSLGTEGSNQPQHF	TGTGCCAGCAGTCTCGGGACAGAAGGTAGCAATCAGCCCCAGCATTTT
TRBV6-6	NA	TRBJ1-3	16	NA	CASSLSGQSSGNTIYF	TGTGCCAGCAGTTTATCTGGACAGAGCTCTGGAAACACCATATATTTT
TRBV2	NA	TRBJ2-5	12	NA	CASSRGKETQYF	TGTGCCAGCAGCCGGGGGAAAGAGACCCAGTACTTC
TRBV29-1	TRBD2	TRBJ2-7	14	NA	CSVSKREGLYEQYF	TGCAGCGTTTCGAAGCGGGAGGGCCTTTACGAGCAGTACTTC
TRBV24-1	TRBD2	TRBJ2-2	15	once	CATSGRGLNTGELFF	TGTGCCACCAGTGGTAGGGGACTAAACACCGGGGAGCTGTTTTTT
TRBV6-5	NA	TRBJ1-1	15	NA	CASSYSIRRDTEAFF	TGTGCCAGCAGTTACTCGATACGCAGGGACACTGAAGCTTTCTTT
TRBV2	NA	TRBJ2-1	14	NA	CASRATGGVNEQFF	TGTGCCAGCAGGGCCACTGGCGGTGTTAATGAGCAGTTCTTC
TRBV25-1	NA	TRBJ2-1	15	NA	CASSEGGWAVHEQFF	TGTGCCAGCAGTGAAGGGGGCTGGGCAGTGCATGAGCAGTTCTTC
TRBV7-2	TRBD1	TRBJ1-5	17	NA	CASSLAGTGRGNQPQHF	TGTGCCAGCAGCTTAGCGGGGACAGGTCGAGGCAATCAGCCCCAGCATTTT
TRBV18	TRBD1	TRBJ1-5	18	NA	CASSPGTGVPYSNQPQHF	TGTGCCAGCTCACCAGGGACAGGGGTCCCTTATAGCAATCAGCCCCAGCATTTT
TRBV24-1	TRBD1	TRBJ1-2	14	once	CATSDTRTGNGYTF	TGTGCCACCAGTGATACCAGGACAGGGAATGGCTACACCTTC
TRBV21-1	NA	TRBJ2-3	18	once	CASSKVPLGEVSTDTQYF	TGTGCCAGCAGCAAAGTGCCCTTGGGGGAGGTCAGCACAGATACGCAGTATTTT
TRBV7-2	NA	TRBJ1-5	15	NA	CASSLGGPGNQPQHF	TGTGCCAGCAGCTTAGGCGGTCCGGGCAATCAGCCCCAGCATTTT
TRBV21-1	NA	TRBJ2-7	16	NA	CASSLETGTGLYEQYF	TGTGCCAGCAGCTTAGAAACCGGGACAGGGTTGTACGAGCAGTACTTC
TRBV19	NA	TRBJ2-2	17	NA	CASSPLSWGENTGELFF	TGTGCCAGTAGTCCCCTTTCGTGGGGCGAGAACACCGGGGAGCTGTTTTTT
TRBV29-1	NA	TRBJ1-1	15	NA	CSVGQGWGMNTEAFF	TGCAGCGTTGGGCAGGGGTGGGGGATGAACACTGAAGCTTTCTTT
TRBV23-1	NA	TRBJ1-1	19	few	CASSLSPRSGGLRNTEAFF	TGCGCCAGCAGTCTCTCACCGAGGAGTGGGGGGTTACGGAACACTGAAGCTTTCTTT
TRBV19	TRBD1	TRBJ1-5	15	once	CASNRGELGNQPQHF	TGTGCCAGTAACAGGGGTGAGTTGGGCAATCAGCCCCAGCATTTT
TRBV4-2	NA	TRBJ1-5	18	few	CASSQGSAWQGNNQPQHF	TGTGCCAGCAGCCAAGGTTCGGCTTGGCAGGGGAACAATCAGCCCCAGCATTTT
TRBV19	TRBD2	TRBJ2-1	14	once	CASSFGGFGNEQFF	TGTGCCAGTAGTTTCGGGGGGTTCGGCAATGAGCAGTTCTTC
TRBV19	TRBD1	TRBJ1-1	13	NA	CASRDRMNTEAFF	TGTGCCAGTAGGGACAGGATGAACACTGAAGCTTTCTTT
TRBV18	TRBD1	TRBJ1-1	18	few	CASSPPRDRPFMNTEAFF	TGTGCCAGCTCACCACCCCGGGACAGACCGTTTATGAACACTGAAGCTTTCTTT
TRBV5-1	TRBD1	TRBJ2-5	14	NA	CASTPQGLRETQYF	TGCGCCAGCACTCCACAGGGGTTGAGGGAGACCCAGTACTTC
TRBV18	TRBD1	TRBJ2-4	16	NA	CASSPPNRQGASIQYF	TGTGCCAGCTCACCACCGAACAGACAGGGGGCGAGCATTCAGTACTTC
TRBV10-1	TRBD1	TRBJ2-3	17	NA	CASSLGIVTGRRDTQYF	TGCGCCAGCAGCCTTGGAATCGTGACAGGGCGGAGAGATACGCAGTATTTT
TRBV6-1	TRBD1	TRBJ1-2	16	NA	CASSQGQGARGYGYTF	TGTGCCAGCAGTCAAGGACAGGGGGCGCGGGGCTATGGCTACACCTTC
TRBV19	NA	TRBJ1-2	12	NA	CASHRDEGGYTF	TGTGCCAGCCACAGGGACGAAGGGGGCTACACCTTC
TRBV18	NA	TRBJ2-2	14	NA	CASSPDTNTGELFF	TGTGCCAGCTCACCGGACACGAACACCGGGGAGCTGTTTTTT
TRBV27	TRBD1	TRBJ2-7	13	NA	CASSVDRIYEQYF	TGTGCCAGCAGTGTGGACAGGATATACGAGCAGTACTTC
TRBV13	TRBD1	TRBJ2-7	14	NA	CASRRTGLSYEQYF	TGTGCCAGCAGACGGACAGGGCTTTCCTACGAGCAGTACTTC
TRBV7-3	TRBD2	TRBJ2-5	17	once	CASSPGLAGGRSETQYF	TGTGCCAGCAGCCCGGGACTAGCGGGAGGTCGATCGGAGACCCAGTACTTC
TRBV18	NA	TRBJ2-3	18	NA	CASSPLAWGDSSTDTQYF	TGTGCCAGCTCACCACTCGCATGGGGGGACTCTAGCACAGATACGCAGTATTTT
TRBV5-1	TRBD1	TRBJ2-5	15	NA	CASSLSGTGDETQYF	TGCGCCAGCAGCCTCTCCGGGACAGGGGATGAGACCCAGTACTTC
TRBV2	NA	TRBJ2-1	11	NA	CASISWDEQFF	TGTGCCAGCATTAGCTGGGATGAGCAGTTCTTC
TRBV9	TRBD2	TRBJ2-1	15	NA	CASSVAGVSYNEQFF	TGTGCCAGCAGCGTGGCGGGGGTCTCCTACAATGAGCAGTTCTTC
TRBV7-2	NA	TRBJ1-4	15	NA	CASSLGTASNEKLFF	TGTGCCAGCAGCTTAGGGACAGCCTCAAATGAAAAACTGTTTTTT